The present T cell receptor (beta chain) was sequenced within a study of OX40 agonist ivuxolimab in advanced cancers. As for the study in general: Subjects had a mean age of around 60 years, with a range of 23 to 79; just over 80% were male.

Study-wide results and limits: CD4+ and CD8+ T cells in blood underwent clonal expansion by week 6 at 0.1 to 3.0 mg/kg.

This CDR3 is 15 amino acids long. Method: immunoSEQ multiplex PCR; TCRdb's copy keeps in-frame clones and lacks some. The table records 53,000 or so clones, roughly 84% of them present only once. About this clone: The antigen is unknown.

This receptor was obtained from an adult with an advanced solid tumor such as melanoma, head and neck, liver or kidney cancer. This specimen consisted of CD4+ or CD8+ T cells sorted from blood, obtained in a trial of the OX40 agonist ivuxolimab. The chain uses TRBV21-1 and TRBJ1-1; the table's TRBD1 call for D was not verified on the DNA. TRBV21-1 has pseudogene status. The CDR3 region is CASSKLDNVGTEAFF. CDR3 coding DNA: TGTGCCAGCAGCAAACTGGACAATGTCGGCACTGAAGCTTTCTTT.